Listed here are 2 T cell receptor beta chains from one sample, sequenced in a study of blood T cell repertoires in COVID-19. Sequencing was performed with immunoSEQ multiplex PCR; in TCRdb, only in-frame clones are kept and a portion is missing. The repertoire includes roughly 260,000 clones, about nine tenths of them detected once, and about 11% sits in the top ten. Material for sequencing was peripheral blood. These TCRs come from a woman between 25 and 40 years old with COVID-19, enrolled during active disease.

This chain uses TRBV2 with TRBJ1-5; D may be TRBD1 (5 bases). Germline lookup yields CDR1 SNHLY and CDR2 FYNNEI. V lost 3 bases to trimming and J lost 4 bases, with 7 bases between them. This CDR3 spans 13 amino acids. CDR3 DNA: TGTGCCAGCAGTGAGGCAGGGAATCAGCCCCAGCATTTT. Translated, it gives CASSEAGNQPQHF.

V usage is TRBV4-1 and J usage is TRBJ1-5; 7 positions agree with TRBD1. The CDR3 spans 17 residues. CDR1 is MGHRA and CDR2 is YSYEKL in the germline V gene. V lost 1 base and J lost 5; bases outside the gene matches: 11. The CDR3, as DNA: TGCGCCAGCAGCCAAGGAGCTGGGGGACAGCCCTATCAGCCCCAGCATTTT. This sequence encodes CASSQGAGGQPYQPQHF.